Presented here are 3 T cell receptor beta chains from one specimen sequenced in a study of cytomegalovirus exposure and HLA in healthy donors. Both 60 Vbeta primers and 13 Jbeta primers went into the PCR. Using immunoSEQ multiplex PCR, the repertoire was profiled, and TCRdb retains in-frame clones only, with some absent. The sample yields roughly 190,000 clones, 65% to 75% seen once. The specimen was PBMCs. The receptors derive from a young man in good health and CMV-seropositive.

This clone was recorded only once. The rearrangement links TRBV9 to TRBJ2-5, with TRBD2 matching 7 bases. The DNA end is more similar to TRBJ2-7, so the J call may be wrong. Germline V gene sequence: CDR1 SGDLS, CDR2 YYNGEE. The CDR3 spans 15 residues. CDR3 nucleotide sequence: TGTGCCAGCAGCCCCCACCGGGAGGCTGCCTACGAGCAGTACTTC. This sequence encodes CASSPHREAAYEQYF.

The J gene is TRBJ1-2, the V gene TRBV6-6; 9 bases map to TRBD1. This CDR3 region has 14 residues. V dropped 6 bases and J dropped 3; count of bases not matched to a gene: 5. Germline CDR1 and CDR2: MNHNY and SVGAGI (reference sequence). CDR3 region: CASSLDRGDYGYTF. The CDR3 bases are TGTGCCAGCAGCTTGGACAGGGGTGACTATGGCTACACCTTC.

V is TRBV5-1 and J is TRBJ2-3, with 7 positions matching TRBD2. This CDR3 has 16 amino acids. Germline CDR1 is SGHRS and CDR2 is YFSETQ. J lost 5 bases, V lost 0 bases, and 9 bases had no gene match. CDR3 in DNA: TGCGCCAGCAGCTTGGTCAGAGGTTGGGAGGGAGATACGCAGTATTTT. It translates to CASSLVRGWEGDTQYF.